The clone carrying this T cell receptor beta chain was seen repeatedly, ten times or more. The target antigen is unknown. Germline CDR1 DFQATT, CDR2 SNEGSKA (reference sequence). The CDR3 consists of 15 residues. The germline V and J ends were trimmed by 7 bases and 0 bases, with 16 bases remaining between them. These data come from a study of T cells in Graves' hyperthyroidism and ophthalmopathy. Broader study findings: Clonotypes that were expanded in thyroid above 0.001 mostly appeared in blood too.

RNA transcripts provided the source from which TCR beta CDR3 regions were amplified. With the HTBI primer set, the TCR CDR3 went through a first round of RT-PCR. One entry per CDR3 protein results from TCRdb running MiXCR on the multiplex PCR reads. The sample has 400,000 to 500,000 distinct CDR3 sequences; approximately 14% are singletons. Material for sequencing was blood. This receptor was identified in a man aged 18 to 30 with Graves' ophthalmopathy. The chain has TRBV20-1 and TRBJ2-1; D call uncertain. This CDR3 reads CSEIRGDLSYNEQFF. The CDR3 bases are TGCAGTGAAATCCGAGGCGACCTCTCCTACAATGAGCAGTTCTTC.